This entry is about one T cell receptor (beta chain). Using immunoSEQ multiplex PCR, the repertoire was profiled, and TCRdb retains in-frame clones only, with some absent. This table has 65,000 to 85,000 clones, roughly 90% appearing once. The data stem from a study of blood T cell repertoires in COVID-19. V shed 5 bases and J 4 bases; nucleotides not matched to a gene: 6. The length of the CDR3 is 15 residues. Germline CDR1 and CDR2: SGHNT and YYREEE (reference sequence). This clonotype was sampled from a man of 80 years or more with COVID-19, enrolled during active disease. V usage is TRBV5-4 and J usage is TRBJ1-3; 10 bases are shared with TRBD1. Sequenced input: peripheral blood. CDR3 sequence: CASRGGTGDGNTIYF. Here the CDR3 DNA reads TGTGCCAGCAGGGGGGGGACAGGGGACGGAAACACCATATATTTT. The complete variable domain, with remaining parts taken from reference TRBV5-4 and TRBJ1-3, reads ETGVTQSPTHLIKTRGQQVTLRCSSQSGHNTVSWYQQALGQGPQFIFQYYREEENGRGNFPPRFSGLQFPNYSSELNVNALELDDSALYLCASRGGTGDGNTIYFGEGSWLTVV.